This passage covers 24 T cell receptor beta chains from one sample sequenced in a study of cytomegalovirus exposure and HLA in healthy donors. The PCR was carried out with 60 Vbeta primers and 13 Jbeta primers. Produced via immunoSEQ multiplex PCR; TCRdb's table is partial and in-frame only. The sample holds fewer than 250,000 clones; approximately 80% are singletons and the top ten take roughly 3.1%. The sample taken for sequencing was PBMCs. The receptors come from a man aged 25 to 40 in good health and CMV-seronegative.

V and J are TRBV14 and TRBJ1-2, with 11 bases lining up with TRBD1. Germline trimming cut 2 bases from V and 3 bases from J; bases unmatched to any gene: 2. The CDR3 is 15 amino acids. Looked up from germline, CDR1 is SGHDN and CDR2 is FVKESK. DNA of the CDR3: TGTGCCAGCAGCCAACCGGGACAGGGGGACTATGGCTACACCTTC. Protein product: CASSQPGQGDYGYTF.

V and J are TRBV7-2 and TRBJ2-5; 8 bases are shared with TRBD2. The germline CDR1 and CDR2 sequences are SGHTA and FQGNSA. V trimming: 1 base; J trimming: 2 bases; junction bases outside the gene matches: 6. There are 16 residues in the CDR3. This chain's CDR3 is CASSLGVSGGQETQYF. The CDR3 coding sequence is TGTGCCAGCAGCTTAGGGGTGAGCGGGGGACAAGAGACCCAGTACTTC.

The rearrangement links TRBV9 to TRBJ1-5; 7 bases align to TRBD1. Trimming removed 9 bases from V and 2 bases from J; junction bases left unmatched: 20. Germline loops: CDR1 SGDLS, CDR2 YYNGEE. This CDR3 has 18 amino acids. In DNA form, the CDR3 reads TGTGCCACCCGTGTAGAGGGGGCAGGGGTAGATTGCAATCAGCCCCAGCATTTT. As protein: CATRVEGAGVDCNQPQHF.

The chain couples TRBV7-2 to TRBJ1-4; 7 nucleotides match TRBD1. The CDR3 totals 15 residues. V lost 5 bases, J lost 5 bases, and 8 bases stayed unmatched. Germline CDR1 and CDR2: SGHTA and FQGNSA. The CDR3 sequence is CASSRDSEPNEKLFF. CDR3 in DNA: TGTGCCAGCAGCCGGGACAGCGAACCGAATGAAAAACTGTTTTTT.

The gene calls are TRBV7-9 and TRBJ1-6; D not resolved. Germline loops: CDR1 SEHNR, CDR2 FQNEAQ (reference sequence). The CDR3 spans 13 residues. The CDR3 region is CAAGGSYNSPLHF. The DNA for the CDR3 is TGTGCGGCAGGTGGCTCCTATAATTCACCCCTCCACTTT.

V usage is TRBV27 and J usage is TRBJ2-4, with 8 positions matching TRBD1. With V trimmed by 4 bases and J by 12 bases, 8 bases remained unmatched. This CDR3 is 13 amino acids long. Germline V gene data show CDR1 as MNHEY and CDR2 as SMNVEV (reference sequence). CDR3 in amino acids: CASSSWTGSAQYF. The CDR3 region has the DNA TGTGCCAGCAGTTCCTGGACAGGGAGTGCTCAGTACTTC.

V and J are TRBV5-6 and TRBJ2-3; 8 bases align to TRBD2. The CDR3 has 14 amino acids. V was clipped by 4 bases and J by 6 bases; unmatched bases: 7. Germline values: CDR1 SGHDT, CDR2 YYEEEE. In DNA form, the CDR3 reads TGTGCCAGCAGCAGGCGGGGCGGGGGGGATACGCAGTATTTT. Residues: CASSRRGGGDTQYF.

This rearrangement joins TRBV19 to TRBJ1-6; the D is unclear. The V gene lost 3 bases and the J gene lost 6 bases, with 12 bases spanning the gap. Germline V lookup: CDR1 LNHDA, CDR2 SQIVND (reference sequence). The length of the CDR3 is 15 residues. Written as DNA, the CDR3 is TGTGCCAGTAGTATTTTCCCGGCGGGTAATTCACCCCTCCACTTT. It codes for CASSIFPAGNSPLHF.

This chain connects TRBV6-4 to TRBJ1-5; 7 nucleotides line up with TRBD1. Germline CDR1 reads MRHNA; CDR2 reads SNTAGT. CDR3 size: 14 residues. V lost 6 bases and J lost 1; bases outside the gene matches: 3. In DNA form, the CDR3 reads TGTGCCAGCAGGACAGGGCCAAGCAATCAGCCCCAGCATTTT. This encodes CASRTGPSNQPQHF.

The rearrangement joins TRBV6-1 to TRBJ1-2; possible D gene TRBD1, 5 bases. CDR1 is MNHNS, CDR2 SASEGT, per germline. The CDR3 spans 14 residues. Trimming pared 7 bases from V and 0 bases from J, leaving 12 bases between. The CDR3 DNA reads TGTGCCAGCAACGGGGGAGGCCCTAACTATGGCTACACCTTC. This codes for CASNGGGPNYGYTF.

This chain links TRBV6-5 with TRBJ1-6; weak D call: TRBD1 (6 bases). The ends were cut back, 4 bases at V and 10 bases at J, with 17 bases in the middle. CDR1 MNHEY and CDR2 SVGAGI come from the germline V gene. The length of the CDR3 is 15 residues. CDR3 loop: CASSFNRDWGSPLHF. The DNA of the CDR3 is TGTGCCAGCAGTTTCAACAGGGATTGGGGCTCACCCCTCCACTTT.

The chain links TRBV7-7 to TRBJ2-7; 12 nucleotides align to TRBD1. Germline V CDR1 and CDR2: SSHAT, FNYEAQ (reference sequence). The CDR3 length is 12 residues. CDR3 in DNA: TGTGCGCCGGGACAGGGGGCAGGAGAGCAGTACTTC. Amino acid sequence: CAPGQGAGEQYF.

The sample holds a few counts of this clone. Other DNA sequences in this specimen translate into the identical CDR3. This rearrangement joins TRBV18 to TRBJ1-1; 8 bases fit TRBD1. The CDR3 runs to 15 residues. CDR1 and CDR2 from the germline V gene are KGHSH and LQKENI. J gave up 0 bases and V 3 bases, and 3 bases lay outside the gene matches. For the CDR3, the DNA is TGTGCCAGCTCACCGGGACAGGCTTTGAACACTGAAGCTTTCTTT. Amino acid sequence: CASSPGQALNTEAFF.

The chain has TRBV7-9 and TRBJ2-7; no clear D gene. V was trimmed by 4 bases and J by 1 base, leaving 14 bases between them. Germline loops: CDR1 SEHNR, CDR2 FQNEAQ (reference sequence). The CDR3 is 15 amino acids. CDR3 nucleotide sequence: TGTGCCAGCAGCTCTACCCTAGGTCCTTCCTACGAGCAGTACTTC. Protein: CASSSTLGPSYEQYF. Using reference TRBV7-9 and TRBJ2-7 for the parts outside the CDR3, the full variable domain is DTGVSQNPRHKITKRGQNVTFRCDPISEHNRLYWYRQTLGQGPEFLTYFQNEAQLEKSRLLSDRFSAERPKGSFSTLEIQRTEQGDSAMYLCASSSTLGPSYEQYFGPGTRLTVT.

The J gene is TRBJ2-3, the V gene TRBV7-9; tentatively, D is TRBD2 (6 bases). The V and J ends lost 5 bases and 4 bases respectively, with 16 bases between them. The CDR3 spans 15 residues. The germline CDR1 and CDR2 sequences are SEHNR and FQNEAQ (reference sequence). The CDR3 reads CASSRGWAGSDTQYF. CDR3 coding DNA: TGTGCCAGCAGCCGGGGGTGGGCTGGTTCAGATACGCAGTATTTT.

The V gene is TRBV28, the J gene TRBJ2-7, with D unclear. The germline V gene has CDR1 MDHEN and CDR2 SYDVKM. V was trimmed by 7 bases and J by 0 bases, leaving 16 bases between them. The CDR3 has 15 amino acids. The DNA for the CDR3 is TGTGCCAGCACCGCCCCCCTCACTCCCTCCTACGAGCAGTACTTC. Amino acid sequence: CASTAPLTPSYEQYF. Together with reference TRBV28 and TRBJ2-7, the CDR3 gives the full variable domain: DVKVTQSSRYLVKRTGEKVFLECVQDMDHENMFWYRQDPGLGLRLIYFSYDVKMKEKGDIPEGYSVSREKKERFSLILESASTNQTSMYLCASTAPLTPSYEQYFGPGTRLTVT.

The chain couples TRBV19 to TRBJ2-1, with D perhaps matching TRBD1 (6 bases). V was pared by 6 bases and J by 6 bases, with 9 bases between. The CDR3 is made up of 12 amino acids. Germline CDR1 reads LNHDA; CDR2 reads SQIVND (reference sequence). The CDR3 coding sequence is TGTGCCAGTAGAAGGGGGATCAATGAGCAGTTCTTC. Protein product: CASRRGINEQFF.

The V and J genes are TRBV7-2 and TRBJ2-3; TRBD2 matches at 12 bases. After removal of 3 bases from V and 4 bases from J, the junction contained 5 bases not matched to a gene. This CDR3 comprises 16 residues. Germline-derived CDR1 and CDR2 are SGHTA and FQGNSA. CDR3 bases: TGTGCCAGCAGCTTCACTAGCGGGGGGTCTGCAGATACGCAGTATTTT. This encodes CASSFTSGGSADTQYF.

The genes are TRBV6-6 and TRBJ1-2; TRBD1 agrees at 8 bases. Looked up from germline, CDR1 is MNHNY and CDR2 is SVGAGI (reference sequence). This CDR3 is 15 amino acids long. V lost 6 bases to trimming and J lost 3 bases; unmatched junction nucleotides: 9. For the CDR3, the DNA is TGTGCCAGCAGCCCCGGACAGGGACGTGACTATGGCTACACCTTC. This sequence encodes CASSPGQGRDYGYTF.

The chain joins TRBV4-1 to TRBJ2-1; 7 nucleotides line up with TRBD1. This CDR3 region has 13 residues. Germline V CDR1 and CDR2: MGHRA, YSYEKL. V lost 3 bases to trimming and J lost 10 bases; unmatched junction nucleotides: 6. CDR3 nucleotides: TGCGCCAGCAGCCACGAGGGGGCGCGAGAGCAGTTCTTC. It is translated as CASSHEGAREQFF.

This chain links TRBV6-6 with TRBJ2-3, with TRBD1 matching 7 bases. Per the germline V gene, CDR1 is MNHNY and CDR2 is SVGAGI (reference sequence). CDR3 length: 13 amino acids. After removal of 8 bases from V and 2 bases from J, the junction contained 4 bases not matched to a gene. DNA for the CDR3: TGTGCCAGCTGGGGACAGCACACAGATACGCAGTATTTT. This gives the protein CASWGQHTDTQYF.

The rearrangement uses TRBV4-2 and TRBJ1-4; 9 nucleotides match TRBD1. The V segment lost 0 bases and the J segment 5 bases; nucleotides outside the gene matches: 4. The CDR3 covers 16 residues. The germline V gene encodes CDR1 LGHNA and CDR2 YNFKEQ. CDR3 loop: CASSQDHRGQNEKLFF. In DNA form, the CDR3 reads TGTGCCAGCAGCCAAGATCACAGGGGGCAAAATGAAAAACTGTTTTTT.

The V and J genes are TRBV6-4 and TRBJ1-2; tentatively, D is TRBD1 (5 bases). Trimming shortened V by 5 bases and J by 2 bases, and 9 bases separated the two germline ends. This CDR3 contains 13 residues. CDR1 MRHNA and CDR2 SNTAGT come from the germline V gene. The CDR3 DNA follows: TGTGCCAGCAGTCCGGGGGAAAACTATGGCTACACCTTC. Translated, it gives CASSPGENYGYTF.

CDR3 in amino acids: CASKFSDRAYGYTF. As DNA, the CDR3 is TGTGCCAGCAAGTTTTCGGACAGGGCGTATGGCTACACCTTC. V is TRBV28 and J is TRBJ1-2, with TRBD1 identical over 8 bases. Losses at the gene ends were 7 bases for V and 5 bases for J; bases not matched to a gene: 9. CDR1 and CDR2 (germline): MDHEN, SYDVKM. This CDR3 comprises 14 residues.